Below, one TCR beta chain is given with its context. The study drew participants aged about 18 to 89 years from fewer than 30 US areas. This sample was included in a study of blood T cell repertoires in COVID-19. Here immunoSEQ multiplex PCR was the method, and the copy in TCRdb shows in-frame clones only, minus some. The repertoire holds some 340,000 clones, with over 80% as singletons. V gave up 9 bases and J gave up 0 bases; unmatched junction bases: 8. Germline CDR1 and CDR2: LNHDA and SQIVND (reference sequence). This CDR3 has 15 amino acids. The chain has TRBV19 and TRBJ2-1; 7 bases line up with TRBD2. The sample consisted of PBMCs or T cells enriched from blood (not recorded which). The receptor comes from a woman in her fifties or sixties who had recovered from COVID-19. DNA for the CDR3: TGTGCCAGAGGGAGGGGCTCCAGCTCCTACAATGAGCAGTTCTTC. It is translated as CARGRGSSSYNEQFF.